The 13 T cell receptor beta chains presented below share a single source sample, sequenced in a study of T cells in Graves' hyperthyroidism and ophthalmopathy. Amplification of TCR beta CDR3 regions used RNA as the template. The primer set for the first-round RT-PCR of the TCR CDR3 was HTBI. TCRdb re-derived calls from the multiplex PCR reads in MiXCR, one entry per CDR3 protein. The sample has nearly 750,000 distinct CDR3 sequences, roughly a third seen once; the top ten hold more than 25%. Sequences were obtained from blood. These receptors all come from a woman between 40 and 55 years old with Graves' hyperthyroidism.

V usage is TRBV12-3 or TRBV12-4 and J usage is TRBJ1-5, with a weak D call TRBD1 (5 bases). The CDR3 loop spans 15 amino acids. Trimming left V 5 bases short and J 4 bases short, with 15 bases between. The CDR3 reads CASSLDTGYNQPQHF. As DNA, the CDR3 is TGTGCCAGCAGTCTCGACACAGGCTATAATCAGCCCCAGCATTTT.

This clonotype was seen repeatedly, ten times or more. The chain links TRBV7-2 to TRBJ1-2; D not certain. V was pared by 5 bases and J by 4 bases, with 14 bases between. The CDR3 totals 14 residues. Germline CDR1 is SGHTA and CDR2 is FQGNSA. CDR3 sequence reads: CASSLHQGAYGYTF. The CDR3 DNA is TGTGCCAGCAGCCTACATCAAGGAGCCTATGGCTACACCTTC. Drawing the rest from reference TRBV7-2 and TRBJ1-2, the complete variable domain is GAGVSQSPSNKVTEKGKDVELRCDPISGHTALYWYRQSLGQGLEFLIYFQGNSAPDKSGLPSDRFSAERTGGSVSTLTIQRTQQEDSAVYLCASSLHQGAYGYTFGSGTRLTVV.

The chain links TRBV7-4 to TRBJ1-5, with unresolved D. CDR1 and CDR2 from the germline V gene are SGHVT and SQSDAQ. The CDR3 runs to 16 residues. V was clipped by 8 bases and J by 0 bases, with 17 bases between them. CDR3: CASGPAGIASNQPQHF. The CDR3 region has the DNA TGTGCCAGCGGCCCGGCGGGGATCGCTAGCAATCAGCCCCAGCATTTT.

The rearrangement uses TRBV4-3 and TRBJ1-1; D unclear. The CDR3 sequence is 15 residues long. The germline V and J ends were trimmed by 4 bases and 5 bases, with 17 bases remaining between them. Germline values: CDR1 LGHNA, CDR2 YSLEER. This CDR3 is CASSPSGTKGTEAFF. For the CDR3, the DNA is TGCGCCAGCAGCCCCTCCGGTACCAAGGGTACTGAAGCTTTCTTT.

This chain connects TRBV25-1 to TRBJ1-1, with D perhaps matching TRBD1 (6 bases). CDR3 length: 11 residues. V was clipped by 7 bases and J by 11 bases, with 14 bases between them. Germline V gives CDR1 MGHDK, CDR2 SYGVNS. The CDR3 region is CASIGTSGAFF. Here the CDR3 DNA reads TGTGCCAGCATTGGGACATCTGGGGCTTTCTTT.

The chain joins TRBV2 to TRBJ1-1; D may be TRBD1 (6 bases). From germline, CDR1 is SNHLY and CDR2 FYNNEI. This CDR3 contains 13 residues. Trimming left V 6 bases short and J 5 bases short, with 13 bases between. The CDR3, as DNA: TGTGCCAGCAGGGCAGGGGATCGGACTGAAGCTTTCTTT. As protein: CASRAGDRTEAFF.

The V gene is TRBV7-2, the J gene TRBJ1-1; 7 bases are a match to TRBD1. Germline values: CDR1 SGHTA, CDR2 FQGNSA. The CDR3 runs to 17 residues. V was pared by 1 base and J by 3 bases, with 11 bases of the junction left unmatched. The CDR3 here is CASSLGGRGAWYTEAFF. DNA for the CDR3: TGTGCCAGCAGCTTAGGCGGCAGGGGGGCCTGGTACACTGAAGCTTTCTTT.

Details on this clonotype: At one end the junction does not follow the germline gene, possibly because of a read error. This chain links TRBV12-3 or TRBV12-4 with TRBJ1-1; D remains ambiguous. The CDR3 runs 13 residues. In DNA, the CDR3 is TGTGCCAGCAGTCCCCGAGCTAACAGTGAAGCTTTCTTT. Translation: CASSPRANSEAFF.

For the CDR3, the DNA is TGTGCCAGCAGTTTCATGGGACCGAGGGAGACCCAGTACTTC. Translated, it gives CASSFMGPRETQYF. The chain joins TRBV27 to TRBJ2-5, with D possibly called TRBD1 or TRBD2 (5 bases each). Trimming removed 3 bases from V and 5 bases from J, with 13 bases in between. The CDR3 is made up of 14 amino acids. In germline, CDR1 is MNHEY, CDR2 SMNVEV (reference sequence).

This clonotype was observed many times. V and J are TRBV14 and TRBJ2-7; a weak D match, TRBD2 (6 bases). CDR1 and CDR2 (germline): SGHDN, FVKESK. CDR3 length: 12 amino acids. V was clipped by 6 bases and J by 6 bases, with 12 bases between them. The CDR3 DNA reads TGTGCCAGCAGAGTAGGAGCGGGCGAGCAGTACTTC. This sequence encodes CASRVGAGEQYF.

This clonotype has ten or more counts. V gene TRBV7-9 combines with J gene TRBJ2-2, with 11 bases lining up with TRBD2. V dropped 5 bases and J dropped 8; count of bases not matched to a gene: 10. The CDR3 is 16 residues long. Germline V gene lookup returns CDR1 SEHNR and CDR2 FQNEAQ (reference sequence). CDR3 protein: CASSETGLAGLGELFF. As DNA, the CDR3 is TGTGCCAGCAGCGAAACCGGACTAGCGGGTCTAGGGGAGCTGTTTTTT.

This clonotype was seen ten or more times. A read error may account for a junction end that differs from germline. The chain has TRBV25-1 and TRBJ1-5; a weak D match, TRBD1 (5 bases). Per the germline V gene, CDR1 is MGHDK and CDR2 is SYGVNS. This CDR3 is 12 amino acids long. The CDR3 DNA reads TGTGCCAGCAGTCGGGGCTATCACCCCCAGCATTTT. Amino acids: CASSRGYHPQHF.

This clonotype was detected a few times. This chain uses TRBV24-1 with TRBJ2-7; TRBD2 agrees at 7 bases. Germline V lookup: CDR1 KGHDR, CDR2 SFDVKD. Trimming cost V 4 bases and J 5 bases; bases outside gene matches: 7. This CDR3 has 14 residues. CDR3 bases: TGTGCCACCAGTGAACCCCACGGGGGGAACGAGCAGTACTTC. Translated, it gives CATSEPHGGNEQYF.